Each of the 25 T cell receptor beta chains below was sequenced from the same sample in a study of response to subunit inactivated influenza vaccine. Each CDR3 protein gets one entry after TCRdb re-called the RT-PCR reads with MiXCR. The profile covers under 750,000 distinct CDR3 sequences, with roughly 12% appearing a single time and more than 8.5% taken by the ten largest. This sample comprised PBMCs from blood, obtained on the day of vaccination. Source of these receptors: a man aged 50 to 60 who received an inactivated influenza vaccine.

This clonotype showed up many times. The V and J genes are TRBV7-8 and TRBJ2-1, with 8 bases aligning to TRBD1. Germline assignment: CDR1 SGHVS and CDR2 FQNEAQ. The ends lost 5 bases at V and 0 bases at J; junction bases unmatched: 6. The CDR3 length is 16 residues. The CDR3 protein is CASSLQGDSSYNEQFF. The CDR3 bases are TGTGCCAGCAGCCTACAGGGGGATAGCTCCTACAATGAGCAGTTCTTC.

This sequence joins TRBV4-3 and TRBJ2-1; 9 bases are shared with TRBD2. The CDR3 length is 16 residues. With 1 base clipped from V and 7 bases from J, the junction kept 8 bases outside the gene matches. Germline V CDR1 and CDR2: LGHNA, YSLEER. DNA for the CDR3: TGCGCCAGCAGCCAAGGTTTAGCGGGAGTTAGGAATGAGCAGTTCTTC. Translated: CASSQGLAGVRNEQFF.

The J gene is TRBJ2-1, the V gene TRBV10-3; perhaps D is TRBD1 or TRBD2 (7 bases each). The CDR3 sequence is 16 residues long. Germline V lookup: CDR1 ENHRY, CDR2 SYGVKD. V was shortened by 4 bases and J by 6 bases, with 19 bases between the two germline ends. CDR3 in DNA: TGTGCCATCAGTGGGCAGGGGGGGGGAAAAAGCAATGAGCAGTTCTTC. The encoded protein is CAISGQGGGKSNEQFF.

This clonotype came up a few times. The V call is TRBV4-1, the J call TRBJ2-1, with no clear D. CDR1 and CDR2 from the germline V gene are MGHRA and YSYEKL. This CDR3 is 16 amino acids long. V was clipped by 0 bases and J by 0 bases, with 9 bases between them. CDR3 coding DNA: TGCGCCAGCAGCCAAGAAGTAATGGGCTCCTACAATGAGCAGTTCTTC. Translating it yields CASSQEVMGSYNEQFF.

The chain employs TRBV10-3 and TRBJ2-5, with TRBD2 identical over 12 bases. The CDR3 extends over 16 amino acids. Germline lookup yields CDR1 ENHRY and CDR2 SYGVKD. Trimming removed 0 bases from V and 2 bases from J; junction bases left unmatched: 1. CDR3 amino acids: CAISESTSGGQETQYF. The CDR3 DNA follows: TGTGCCATCAGTGAGTCAACTAGCGGGGGGCAAGAGACCCAGTACTTC.

This clonotype came up many times. The chain uses TRBV27 and TRBJ2-3; possible D gene TRBD2, 6 bases. V was cut by 4 bases and J by 3 bases, with 23 bases left in between. This CDR3 comprises 18 residues. Germline CDR1 reads MNHEY; CDR2 reads SMNVEV (reference sequence). In DNA, the CDR3 is TGTGCCAGCAGTTCCCTACCCCGGACTAATTCACCAACAGATACGCAGTATTTT. This translates into CASSSLPRTNSPTDTQYF.

This clonotype was seen a few times. The chain couples TRBV24-1 to TRBJ1-5; D not resolved. This CDR3 is built from 12 residues. The V and J ends lost 3 bases and 4 bases respectively, with 3 bases between them. Germline CDR1 reads KGHDR; CDR2 reads SFDVKD. The CDR3 region is CATSDQNQPQHF. As DNA, the CDR3 is TGTGCCACCAGTGATCAAAATCAGCCCCAGCATTTT.

This rearrangement joins TRBV28 to TRBJ1-2; D is possibly TRBD1 (5 bases). Germline CDR1 is MDHEN and CDR2 is SYDVKM. V dropped 1 base and J dropped 8 bases, with 20 bases sitting between them. The CDR3 is 16 amino acids. The CDR3 sequence is CASSLLGRDRSWGYTF. The DNA of the CDR3 is TGTGCCAGCAGTTTATTGGGACGGGACCGGAGCTGGGGCTACACCTTC.

This clonotype was seen a few times. The J gene is TRBJ1-1, the V gene TRBV6-1; D uncertain. This CDR3 has 13 residues. Germline loops: CDR1 MNHNS, CDR2 SASEGT. The V end was cut by 7 bases, the J end by 0 bases, with 9 bases between. CDR3 in amino acids: CASTSGVNTEAFF. The CDR3 region has the DNA TGTGCCAGCACCAGCGGGGTGAACACTGAAGCTTTCTTT.

The chain couples TRBV5-1 to TRBJ2-3, with D maybe TRBD2 (5 bases). This CDR3 is 15 amino acids long. V was pared by 4 bases and J by 1 base, with 13 bases between. Looked up from germline, CDR1 is SGHRS and CDR2 is YFSETQ. CDR3 bases: TGCGCCAGCAGCCCAGGAGGTCTGGGCACAGATACGCAGTATTTT. It yields the protein CASSPGGLGTDTQYF.

J is TRBJ2-3 and V is TRBV5-1; 7 bases match TRBD1. V shed 4 bases, J shed 1 base, and the junction held 9 bases outside the gene matches. This CDR3 spans 16 amino acids. The V gene's germline CDR1 is SGHRS and CDR2 YFSETQ. CDR3 DNA: TGCGCCAGCAGCCAGCAAGGGACAGCTCGCACAGATACGCAGTATTTT. Protein product: CASSQQGTARTDTQYF.

About this clonotype itself: A junction end diverges from the germline sequence, so it may reflect a read error. The CDR3 loop is CASSVEGRENTDTQDF. In DNA form, the CDR3 reads TGTGCCAGCAGCGTCGAGGGGCGGGAGAACACAGATACGCAGGATTTT. The chain is built from TRBV9 and TRBJ2-3, with 7 positions matching TRBD2. This CDR3 comprises 16 residues. Looked up from germline, CDR1 is SGDLS and CDR2 is YYNGEE.

The V and J genes are TRBV30 and TRBJ2-7; either TRBD1 or TRBD2 may supply D (5 bases each). Germline CDR1 reads GTSNPN; CDR2 reads SVGIG (reference sequence). The CDR3 covers 13 residues. V was pared by 1 base and J by 1 base, with 8 bases between. The CDR3 here is CAWSGDGSYEQYF. CDR3 in DNA: TGTGCCTGGAGTGGGGACGGTTCCTACGAGCAGTACTTC.

This clonotype has only a few counts. The rearrangement uses TRBV5-6 and TRBJ2-2; D possibly uses TRBD1 or TRBD2 (5 bases each). This CDR3 region has 17 residues. The germline gives CDR1 SGHDT, CDR2 YYEEEE. V was clipped by 0 bases and J by 4 bases, with 16 bases between them. The chain's CDR3 is CASSLGPTGGFTGELFF. The CDR3 region has the DNA TGTGCCAGCAGCTTGGGCCCCACAGGAGGATTCACCGGGGAGCTGTTTTTT. Using reference TRBV5-6 and TRBJ2-2 for the parts outside the CDR3, the full variable domain is DAGVTQSPTHLIKTRGQQVTLRCSPKSGHDTVSWYQQALGQGPQFIFQYYEEEERQRGNFPDRFSGHQFPNYSSELNVNALLLGDSALYLCASSLGPTGGFTGELFFGEGSRLTVL.

The rearrangement links TRBV12-3 or TRBV12-4 to TRBJ1-2; a weak D match, TRBD1 (5 bases). CDR3 length: 13 amino acids. Trimming cost V 5 bases and J 7 bases, with 14 bases left between them. The CDR3: CASSRAGYGGYTF. The CDR3 DNA reads TGTGCCAGCAGTCGGGCAGGGTACGGTGGCTACACCTTC.

The rearrangement links TRBV5-1 to TRBJ2-1; D is perhaps TRBD2 (5 bases). Trimming cost V 1 base and J 3 bases, with 14 bases left between them. Germline CDR1 and CDR2: SGHRS and YFSETQ. The CDR3 has 16 residues. The CDR3, as DNA: TGCGCCAGCAGCTTGTCGGCTAGTGGACTCTACAATGAGCAGTTCTTC. The encoded protein is CASSLSASGLYNEQFF.

This clonotype was picked up a small number of times. This chain joins TRBV29-1 and TRBJ2-3; possibly TRBD1 for D (7 bases). V dropped 7 bases and J dropped 0 bases, with 14 bases sitting between them. The CDR3 runs to 14 residues. The germline gives CDR1 SQVTM, CDR2 ANQGSEA. The CDR3 here is CSGRDSSSTDTQYF. CDR3 coding DNA: TGCAGCGGGAGGGACAGCTCTAGCACAGATACGCAGTATTTT.

The chain couples TRBV3-1 to TRBJ2-7; a weak D match, TRBD2 (7 bases). V lost 5 bases and J 4 bases, leaving 18 bases between the germline ends. Germline V CDR1 and CDR2: LGHDT, YNNKEL (reference sequence). CDR3 size: 15 residues. The CDR3 region has the DNA TGTGCCAGCAGCTTTCGACAGGCCGGGGGGTACGAGCAGTACTTC. Protein: CASSFRQAGGYEQYF.

This clonotype appeared a few times. The V call is TRBV11-2, the J call TRBJ1-6; 8 bases line up with TRBD1. Trimming removed 5 bases from V and 7 bases from J; junction bases left unmatched: 4. The germline V gene has CDR1 SGHAT and CDR2 FQNNGV. The CDR3 runs to 14 residues. The CDR3 bases are TGTGCCAGCAGCAAAGACAGGGGAAATTCACCCCTCCACTTT. This translates into CASSKDRGNSPLHF.

The chain couples TRBV18 to TRBJ2-1; no clear D gene. CDR1 is KGHSH and CDR2 is LQKENI in the germline V gene. The V and J ends lost 1 base and 7 bases respectively, with 5 bases between them. The CDR3 is made up of 12 amino acids. CDR3 bases: TGTGCCAGCTCACCACTAAATAATGAGCAGTTCTTC. This encodes CASSPLNNEQFF.

The J gene is TRBJ2-7, the V gene TRBV29-1; possibly TRBD2 for D (6 bases). Germline CDR1 SQVTM, CDR2 ANQGSEA. With 6 bases removed from V and 6 bases from J, the gap between germline ends came to 12 bases. The CDR3 consists of 11 residues. CDR3 residues: CSVSEGSEQYF. CDR3 DNA sequence: TGCAGCGTCTCGGAGGGAAGCGAGCAGTACTTC.

V is TRBV20-1 and J is TRBJ1-1, with 10 bases that match TRBD1. V was pared by 0 bases and J by 6 bases, with 7 bases of the junction left unmatched. This CDR3 has 15 residues. Germline V gives CDR1 DFQATT, CDR2 SNEGSKA (reference sequence). CDR3 bases: TGCAGTGCTAGAGATATGGGACAGGGGCTCCCTGAAGCTTTCTTT. This gives the protein CSARDMGQGLPEAFF.

Only a few counts were recorded for this clonotype. V and J are TRBV6-1 and TRBJ2-5; 7 bases match TRBD2. Germline trimming cut 7 bases from V and 1 base from J; bases unmatched to any gene: 3. The germline V gene encodes CDR1 MNHNS and CDR2 SASEGT. The CDR3 sequence is 13 residues long. The CDR3 loop reads CASTWGGQETQYF. CDR3 DNA sequence: TGTGCCAGCACGTGGGGGGGCCAAGAGACCCAGTACTTC.

This rearrangement joins TRBV27 to TRBJ2-2; D is ambiguous. Germline V gene sequence: CDR1 MNHEY, CDR2 SMNVEV (reference sequence). The CDR3 contains 15 residues. Between the trimmed V and J ends, which lost 2 bases and 5 bases, there was a span of 12 bases. In DNA, the CDR3 is TGTGCCAGCAGTTTACAAGGGTATGGGACCGGGGAGCTGTTTTTT. This gives the protein CASSLQGYGTGELFF.

The table lists this clonotype with a few counts. V gene TRBV24-1 combines with J gene TRBJ2-1, with no clear D. The CDR3 has 15 amino acids. V was pared by 9 bases and J by 0 bases, with 14 bases between. Germline lookup yields CDR1 KGHDR and CDR2 SFDVKD. This CDR3 reads CATQAAGVSYNEQFF. The CDR3 region has the DNA TGTGCCACCCAGGCGGCAGGCGTCTCCTACAATGAGCAGTTCTTC.